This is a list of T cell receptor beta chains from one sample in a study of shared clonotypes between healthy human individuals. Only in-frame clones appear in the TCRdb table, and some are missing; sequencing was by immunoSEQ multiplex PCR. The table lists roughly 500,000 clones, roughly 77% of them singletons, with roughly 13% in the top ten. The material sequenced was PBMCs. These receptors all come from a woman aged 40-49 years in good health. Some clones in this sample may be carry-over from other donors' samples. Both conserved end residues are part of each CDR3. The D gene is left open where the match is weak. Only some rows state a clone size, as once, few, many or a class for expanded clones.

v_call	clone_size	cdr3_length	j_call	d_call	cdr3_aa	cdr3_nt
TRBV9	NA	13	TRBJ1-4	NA	CASSVRPGSGLFF	TGTGCCAGCAGCGTCCGTCCCGGTTCGGGACTGTTTTTT
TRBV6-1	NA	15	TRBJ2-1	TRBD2	CASSELAGVGNEQFF	TGTGCCAGCAGTGAATTGGCGGGAGTTGGCAATGAGCAGTTCTTC
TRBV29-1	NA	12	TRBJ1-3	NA	CSARSSGNTIYF	TGCAGCGCCCGGTCCTCTGGAAACACCATATATTTT
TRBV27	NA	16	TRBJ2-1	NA	CASSLSVYVPYNEQFF	TGTGCCAGCAGTTTATCTGTCTATGTTCCTTACAATGAGCAGTTCTTC
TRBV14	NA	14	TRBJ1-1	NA	CASSQTGLVTEAFF	TGTGCCAGCAGCCAAACAGGGTTGGTCACTGAAGCTTTCTTT
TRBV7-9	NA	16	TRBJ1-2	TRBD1	CASSPAPLGQDYGYTF	TGTGCCAGCAGCCCCGCCCCTCTTGGACAGGACTATGGCTACACCTTC
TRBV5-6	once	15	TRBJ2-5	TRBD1	CASSAGQGRFGTQYF	TGTGCCAGCAGCGCGGGACAGGGGCGATTTGGGACCCAGTACTTC
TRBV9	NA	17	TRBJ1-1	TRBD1	CASSPGVGGLSNTEAFF	TGTGCCAGCAGCCCCGGCGTAGGGGGCCTTTCAAACACTGAAGCTTTCTTT
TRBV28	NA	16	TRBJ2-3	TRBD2	CASTLTSGRVADTQYF	TGTGCCAGCACTTTGACTAGCGGGAGGGTGGCAGATACGCAGTATTTT
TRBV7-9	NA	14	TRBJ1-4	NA	CASSYGQSNEKLFF	TGTGCCAGCAGCTACGGACAGAGTAATGAAAAACTGTTTTTT
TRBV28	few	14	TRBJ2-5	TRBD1	CASSQWTGRETQYF	TGTGCCAGCAGCCAATGGACAGGGCGGGAGACCCAGTACTTC
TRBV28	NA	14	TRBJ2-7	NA	CASSWGGRSYEQYF	TGTGCCAGCAGTTGGGGTGGTAGATCCTACGAGCAGTACTTC